The 19 T cell receptor beta chains below come from one sample, sequenced in a study of blood T cells in healthy people across ages. The use of a sample-barcoded 5' primer and a J-beta primer mix characterized a second PCR of roughly 7 to 12 cycles. TCRdb independently ran MiXCR on the 5' RACE reads; one entry per CDR3 protein. The sample has about 1 million distinct CDR3 sequences; 40% to 55% are singletons. The sequenced material came from blood. These receptors were collected from a woman aged 55-69 years in good health.

Concerning this clonotype: The junction does not match germline at one end; this may be a read error. The chain couples TRBV6-4 to TRBJ2-4, with D uncertain. The length of the CDR3 is 13 residues. Per germline, CDR1 MRHNA and CDR2 SNTAGT. This CDR3 is CASSDHMGNIQYF. In nucleotides, the CDR3 is TGTGCCAGCAGTGACCATATGGGAAACATTCAGTATTTC.

The chain has TRBV27 and TRBJ2-3; 8 positions agree with TRBD1. Germline lookup yields CDR1 MNHEY and CDR2 SMNVEV (reference sequence). V was clipped by 5 bases and J by 5 bases; unmatched bases: 12. This CDR3 is 16 amino acids long. The CDR3 DNA reads TGTGCCAGCAGTCGGGGAGGACAGGGAAGTAGAGATACGCAGTATTTT. Encoded protein: CASSRGGQGSRDTQYF.

The chain recombines TRBV10-3 with TRBJ2-2, with a tentative D call TRBD2 (5 bases). The germline V and J ends were trimmed by 4 bases and 1 base, with 7 bases remaining between them. CDR1 and CDR2 from the germline V gene are ENHRY and SYGVKD. The length of the CDR3 is 14 residues. The CDR3 bases are TGTGCCATCAGTGCCCGGGGGAACACCGGGGAGCTGTTTTTT. Its translation: CAISARGNTGELFF.

This clonotype was observed a few times. The J gene is TRBJ2-1, the V gene TRBV12-3 or TRBV12-4; TRBD2 agrees at 13 bases. This CDR3 is 15 amino acids long. Trimming cost V 6 bases and J 7 bases; bases outside gene matches: 6. CDR3 in DNA: TGTGCCAGCAGCCTGACTAGCGGGAGGCTGAATGAGCAGTTCTTC. Its translation is CASSLTSGRLNEQFF.

This sequence joins TRBV5-1 and TRBJ2-4; D remains ambiguous. The J call may be in error: the DNA end matches TRBJ2-7 better. The V gene's germline CDR1 is SGHRS and CDR2 YFSETQ. The CDR3 is made up of 13 amino acids. CDR3 residues: CASSHDILYEQYF. Written as DNA, the CDR3 is TGCGCCAGCAGTCATGACATCCTCTACGAGCAGTACTTC.

Ten or more counts support this clonotype. This chain links TRBV2 with TRBJ2-5, with D unresolved. The CDR3 contains 12 residues. Germline V gene data show CDR1 as SNHLY and CDR2 as FYNNEI. V gave up 9 bases and J gave up 0 bases, with 8 bases separating them. The CDR3 nucleotides are TGTGCCAGTTCTGTCAACCAAGAGACCCAGTACTTC. This sequence encodes CASSVNQETQYF.

The rearrangement uses TRBV7-2 and TRBJ2-7, with TRBD2 matching over 7 bases. The CDR3 has 13 amino acids. Germline V gene sequence: CDR1 SGHTA, CDR2 FQGNSA. V shed 0 bases and J 7 bases; nucleotides not matched to a gene: 3. CDR3 DNA: TGTGCCAGCAGCTTAGCCACTAGCGAGGAGCAGTACTTC. Its protein product is CASSLATSEEQYF.

The chain links TRBV29-1 to TRBJ1-4; the D is unclear. This CDR3 has 14 amino acids. Per the germline V gene, CDR1 is SQVTM and CDR2 is ANQGSEA. V shed 0 bases and J shed 5 bases, with 10 bases lying between them. The CDR3 sequence: CSVEEFGGNEKLFF. CDR3 DNA sequence: TGCAGCGTTGAAGAATTTGGAGGGAATGAAAAACTGTTTTTT.

In its sample, this clonotype was seen a few times. The chain has TRBV20-1 and TRBJ2-6; D unresolved. The CDR3 spans 13 residues. The ends were cut back, 3 bases at V and 1 base at J, with 4 bases in the middle. Looked up from germline, CDR1 is DFQATT and CDR2 is SNEGSKA (reference sequence). Here the CDR3 DNA reads TGCAGTGCTAGGTTATCTGGGGCCAACGTCCTGACTTTC. Protein sequence: CSARLSGANVLTF.

The table lists this clonotype with a few counts. The rearrangement links TRBV12-3 or TRBV12-4 to TRBJ2-5; a possible D gene is TRBD2 (5 bases). CDR3 length equals 15 residues. V shed 5 bases and J shed 0 bases, with 13 bases lying between them. The CDR3: CASSRDSLHQETQYF. The CDR3 nucleotides are TGTGCCAGCAGTCGGGATTCCCTCCACCAAGAGACCCAGTACTTC.

J is TRBJ1-1 and V is TRBV12-3 or TRBV12-4; D is undetermined. CDR3 length: 10 residues. V lost 5 bases and J 10 bases, leaving 8 bases between the germline ends. This CDR3 is CASSGRAAFF. DNA for the CDR3: TGTGCCAGCAGTGGGCGGGCAGCTTTCTTT.

With regard to this clonotype: This may arise from a read error, as a much more abundant clone is one base away. J is TRBJ2-5 and V is TRBV15, with D maybe TRBD2 (7 bases). The V and J ends lost 0 bases and 4 bases respectively, with 12 bases between them. This CDR3 has 15 amino acids. Germline V gene data show CDR1 as LNHNV and CDR2 as YYDKDF (reference sequence). Written as DNA, the CDR3 is TGTGCCACCAGCAGAGATCGGGGGGCTGGAGAGACCCAGTACTTC. Its translation is CATSRDRGAGETQYF.

This clonotype has a count of ten or more. V usage is TRBV10-3 and J usage is TRBJ1-2; the D is unclear. The length of the CDR3 is 13 residues. Trimming left V 0 bases short and J 0 bases short, with 2 bases between. The germline V gene encodes CDR1 ENHRY and CDR2 SYGVKD. CDR3 sequence reads: CAISESANYGYTF. CDR3 DNA sequence: TGTGCCATCAGTGAGTCAGCTAACTATGGCTACACCTTC.

This clonotype was picked up a small number of times. This sequence joins TRBV5-1 and TRBJ2-3, with 9 positions matching TRBD1. J gave up 4 bases and V 4 bases, and 19 bases lay outside the gene matches. The CDR3 spans 19 residues. Germline V lookup: CDR1 SGHRS, CDR2 YFSETQ. This chain's CDR3 is CASSLGFMDRGEFSDTQYF. The DNA for the CDR3 is TGCGCCAGCAGCCTGGGGTTTATGGACAGGGGAGAATTCTCAGATACGCAGTATTTT.

V usage is TRBV6-1 and J usage is TRBJ1-6; D is unclear. V gave up 5 bases and J gave up 9 bases, with 8 bases separating them. CDR1 is MNHNS, CDR2 SASEGT, per germline. The CDR3 is made up of 12 amino acids. The CDR3 here is CASSPLSSPLHF. In DNA, the CDR3 is TGTGCCAGCAGTCCCCTTAGTTCACCCCTCCACTTT.

This rearrangement joins TRBV20-1 to TRBJ2-7; 7 nucleotides agree with TRBD1. Losses at the gene ends were 1 base for V and 2 bases for J; bases not matched to a gene: 8. The CDR3 is 15 amino acids. From germline, CDR1 is DFQATT and CDR2 SNEGSKA (reference sequence). CDR3 region: CSARVPGTAPYEQYF. CDR3 sequence (DNA): TGCAGTGCTAGAGTTCCTGGGACAGCTCCCTACGAGCAGTACTTC.

V is TRBV27 and J is TRBJ2-7; TRBD1 matches at 7 bases. This CDR3 spans 16 amino acids. Unmatched junction bases numbered 7, after V lost 0 bases and J lost 2 bases. Germline V gives CDR1 MNHEY, CDR2 SMNVEV (reference sequence). Here the CDR3 reads CASSLSVMGQPYEQYF. The CDR3 DNA reads as TGTGCCAGCAGTTTATCAGTTATGGGACAGCCCTACGAGCAGTACTTC.

This clonotype was counted a few times. J is TRBJ2-7 and V is TRBV9; D remains ambiguous. CDR3 length: 15 amino acids. Trimming took off 0 bases at V and 3 bases at J, with 13 bases between the two ends. Germline V gives CDR1 SGDLS, CDR2 YYNGEE. The CDR3 sequence: CASSVGPTPYYEQYF. In DNA form, the CDR3 reads TGTGCCAGCAGCGTAGGGCCCACTCCTTACTACGAGCAGTACTTC. Filled out from reference TRBV9 and TRBJ2-7, the complete variable domain reads DSGVTQTPKHLITATGQRVTLRCSPRSGDLSVYWYQQSLDQGLQFLIQYYNGEERAKGNILERFSAQQFPDLHSELNLSSLELGDSALYFCASSVGPTPYYEQYFGPGTRLTVT.

The rearrangement joins TRBV3-1 to TRBJ2-5; 8 bases are a match to TRBD1. The germline V gene has CDR1 LGHDT and CDR2 YNNKEL (reference sequence). The CDR3 covers 16 residues. J was trimmed by 4 bases and V by 0 bases; bases with no gene match: 7. CDR3 loop: CASSQEEQGVGETQYF. Here the CDR3 DNA reads TGTGCCAGCAGCCAAGAAGAACAGGGGGTTGGAGAGACCCAGTACTTC.